A selection of T cell receptor beta chains follows, all from one sample in a study of shared clonotypes between healthy human individuals. Libraries were prepared by immunoSEQ multiplex PCR; TCRdb keeps only in-frame clonotypes and omits some of them. The table shows over 2 million clones, with roughly 96% occurring only once. The sequenced sample consisted of naive CD4+ T cells sorted from blood. All receptors derive from a man aged 18 to 29 in good health. Both conserved end residues are part of each CDR3. A D gene is named only where the DNA matches it firmly. Only part of the rows carry a size: once, few, many, or a class if the clone is expanded.

clone_size d_call j_call v_call cdr3_length cdr3_aa cdr3_nt
. . TRBJ2-7 TRBV9 14 CASSVGTGPDEQYF TGTGCCAGCAGCGTAGGAACAGGGCCCGACGAGCAGTACTTC
. . TRBJ1-3 TRBV7-9 14 CASAPSGHGNTIYF TGTGCCAGCGCACCCTCGGGCCATGGAAACACCATATATTTT
. TRBD2 TRBJ2-5 TRBV6-1 14 CASPSASGPGTQYF TGTGCCAGCCCAAGTGCTAGCGGCCCGGGGACCCAGTACTTC
. TRBD1 TRBJ1-2 TRBV30 14 CAWMGQGNSYGYTF TGTGCCTGGATGGGACAGGGGAACAGCTATGGCTACACCTTC
. . TRBJ2-3 TRBV30 15 CAWSVGSFSTDTQYF TGTGCCTGGAGTGTCGGCTCTTTCAGCACAGATACGCAGTATTTT
. . TRBJ2-7 TRBV6-5 14 CASSRDPPDHEQYF TGTGCCAGCAGCCGGGACCCCCCCGACCACGAGCAGTACTTC
. . TRBJ2-7 TRBV6-6 16 CASSYSGRGLRYEQYF TGTGCCAGCAGCTACTCCGGAAGGGGACTCCGCTACGAGCAGTACTTC
. . TRBJ2-5 TRBV7-2 15 CASSHSPGPTETQYF TGTGCCAGCAGCCATTCACCGGGACCCACCGAGACCCAGTACTTC
. . TRBJ1-4 TRBV28 12 CASSSGLEKLFF TGTGCCAGCAGTTCAGGGCTCGAAAAACTGTTTTTT
few . TRBJ1-2 TRBV2 12 CASSGTGNGYTF TGTGCCAGCAGCGGCACAGGGAATGGCTACACCTTC
. TRBD1 TRBJ2-7 TRBV7-2 14 CASSSDRGLHEQYF TGTGCCAGCAGCAGTGACAGGGGGCTCCACGAGCAGTACTTC
. . TRBJ2-1 TRBV6-5 14 CASTPAGSYNEQFF TGTGCCAGCACCCCCGCGGGCTCCTACAATGAGCAGTTCTTC
. . TRBJ2-7 TRBV2 13 CASRLAPSYEQYF TGTGCCAGCAGGCTAGCGCCCTCCTACGAGCAGTACTTC
. . TRBJ2-7 TRBV10-3 15 CAISELGGPSYEQYF TGTGCCATCAGTGAGTTGGGGGGACCCTCCTACGAGCAGTACTTC
. TRBD1 TRBJ1-6 TRBV6-5 15 CASSARDRGNSPLHF TGTGCCAGCAGCGCGAGGGACAGGGGGAATTCACCCCTCCACTTT
. TRBD2 TRBJ2-5 TRBV10-3 14 CAISEASGGETQYF TGTGCCATCAGTGAGGCTAGCGGGGGAGAGACCCAGTACTTC
. . TRBJ2-7 TRBV4-1 17 CASSQEATGPNSYEQYF TGCGCCAGCAGCCAAGAGGCTACGGGGCCTAACTCCTACGAGCAGTACTTC
. TRBD2 TRBJ2-4 TRBV6-1 16 CASSDHGRVSGNIQYF TGTGCCAGCAGTGATCATGGGAGGGTTTCAGGAAACATTCAGTACTTC
. . TRBJ2-7 TRBV10-3 14 CAISVGGATYEQYF TGTGCCATCAGTGTCGGCGGGGCCACCTACGAGCAGTACTTC
. . TRBJ2-7 TRBV20-1 11 CSARAAYEQYF TGCAGTGCTAGAGCAGCCTACGAGCAGTACTTC
. . TRBJ2-2 TRBV25-1 18 CASSELGSGSANTGELFF TGTGCCAGCAGTGAACTCGGGTCAGGATCCGCGAACACCGGGGAGCTGTTTTTT
. . TRBJ1-1 TRBV7-2 14 CASTNKGGDTEAFF TGTGCCAGCACTAACAAGGGTGGGGACACTGAAGCTTTCTTT
. . TRBJ2-7 TRBV7-6 14 CASSLSYNSYEQYF TGTGCCAGCAGCTTGTCCTATAATTCCTACGAGCAGTACTTC
. . TRBJ1-2 TRBV7-9 15 CASSLPLRDNYGYTF TGTGCCAGCAGCCTCCCCCTCAGGGACAACTATGGCTACACCTTC
. . TRBJ1-5 TRBV18 13 CASSPDAVQPQHF TGTGCCAGCTCACCAGACGCTGTACAGCCCCAGCATTTT
few . TRBJ1-2 TRBV28 14 CASRPQGSDYGYTF TGTGCCAGCAGACCCCAGGGGAGCGACTATGGCTACACCTTC
. . TRBJ2-7 TRBV6-5 13 CASSFTVSAEQYF TGTGCCAGCAGCTTCACAGTCTCGGCCGAGCAGTACTTC
. . TRBJ1-1 TRBV6-6 14 CASSYSTSIIGAFF TGTGCCAGCAGTTACTCCACCTCCATTATAGGAGCTTTCTTT
. . TRBJ2-2 TRBV28 13 CASSLLQPGELFF TGTGCCAGCAGTTTACTGCAACCCGGGGAGCTGTTTTTT
. . TRBJ1-3 TRBV5-1 15 CASSSLGGPGNTIYF TGCGCCAGCAGCTCCCTGGGGGGCCCTGGAAACACCATATATTTT
. TRBD2 TRBJ2-2 TRBV7-9 15 CASSLVTSGGPGLFF TGTGCCAGCAGCTTAGTTACTAGCGGGGGTCCTGGACTGTTTTTT
. . TRBJ1-1 TRBV7-9 13 CASSLLGGREAFF TGTGCCAGCAGCTTATTGGGGGGGCGTGAAGCTTTCTTT
. . TRBJ1-2 TRBV7-2 13 CASSTRQLHGYTF TGTGCCAGCAGCACGCGACAGCTCCATGGCTACACCTTC
. TRBD2 TRBJ2-5 TRBV5-1 15 CASSRSGGPQETQYF TGCGCCAGCAGCAGGAGCGGGGGCCCCCAAGAGACCCAGTACTTC
. . TRBJ2-3 TRBV5-4 14 CASSLEVSTDTQYF TGTGCCAGCAGCTTGGAGGTTAGCACAGATACGCAGTATTTT
. TRBD1 TRBJ1-2 TRBV2 13 CAGSGTDFLGYTF TGTGCCGGTTCCGGGACAGACTTCTTGGGCTACACCTTC
. . TRBJ1-1 TRBV6-5 13 CASSRDENTEAFF TGTGCCAGCAGTCGGGACGAAAACACTGAAGCTTTCTTT
. TRBD2 TRBJ2-5 TRBV5-1 16 CASSHRTSGRVETQYF TGCGCCAGCAGCCATCGGACTAGCGGGAGAGTGGAGACCCAGTACTTC
once . TRBJ2-5 TRBV6-6 15 CASSPRLAAQETQYF TGTGCCAGCAGTCCGAGGTTAGCGGCCCAAGAGACCCAGTACTTC
. TRBD1 TRBJ1-6 TRBV5-4 15 CASSTGQGGNSPLRF TGTGCCAGCAGCACGGGACAGGGAGGGAATTCACCCCTCCGCTTT
. TRBD1 TRBJ2-2 TRBV19 16 CASRGQGARITGELFF TGTGCCAGTAGGGGACAGGGGGCGCGTATCACCGGGGAGCTGTTTTTT
. . TRBJ2-2 TRBV9 14 CASSVDPNTGELFF TGTGCCAGCAGCGTAGATCCAAACACCGGGGAGCTGTTTTTT
. . TRBJ2-7 TRBV20-1 11 CSASDGGEQYF TGCAGTGCTAGCGATGGAGGCGAGCAGTACTTC
. . TRBJ2-7 TRBV5-5 12 CASSPVSYEQYF TGTGCCAGCAGCCCCGTGTCCTACGAGCAGTACTTC
. TRBD2 TRBJ2-5 TRBV9 16 CASSVGLAGPQETQYF TGTGCCAGCAGCGTCGGACTAGCGGGCCCTCAAGAGACCCAGTACTTC
few TRBD1 TRBJ1-6 TRBV27 14 CASSMGQGNSPLHF TGTGCCAGCAGCATGGGACAGGGAAATTCACCCCTCCACTTT
. . TRBJ2-7 TRBV7-9 15 CASSLVAGLVLEQYF TGTGCCAGCAGCTTAGTTGCAGGGTTGGTCCTGGAGCAGTACTTC
. . TRBJ2-3 TRBV6-5 14 CASSRGASTDTQYF TGTGCCAGCAGCCGGGGGGCTAGCACAGATACGCAGTATTTT